These 19 T cell receptor beta chains share one sample of origin, sequenced in a study of Ad26.COV2.S vaccination and SARS-CoV-2 variants. Treatment given: over 15 received Ad26.COV2.S at low or high dose, single or two shots; about 5 received placebo; per-sample allocation not given. Vaccine and placebo recipients were sampled on day 63 after the first injection. The assay was immunoSEQ multiplex PCR, and TCRdb's table has in-frame clones only and misses some. The top ten hold about 1.5% of the sample, which has under 600,000 clones, roughly nine tenths seen once. The material sequenced was peripheral blood, taken in a trial of Ad26.COV2.S vaccine versus placebo. The source is a person aged 18-65 years who received the Ad26.COV2.S COVID-19 vaccine or a placebo.

The gene calls are TRBV6-5 and TRBJ1-6, with 7 nucleotides matching TRBD1. Germline CDR1 and CDR2: MNHEY and SVGAGI. V was pared by 5 bases and J by 7 bases, with 5 bases of the junction left unmatched. This CDR3 has 14 residues. The CDR3 loop is CASSPGTANSPLHF. The CDR3 DNA sequence: TGTGCCAGCAGTCCCGGGACAGCCAATTCACCCCTCCACTTT.

The chain couples TRBV27 to TRBJ1-1; D is uncertain. This CDR3 has 13 amino acids. Trimming stripped 2 bases from V and 1 base from J, with 5 bases between. Germline CDR1 MNHEY, CDR2 SMNVEV (reference sequence). In DNA form, the CDR3 reads TGTGCCAGCAGTTTAGTTGAGAACACTGAAGCTTTCTTT. Amino acids: CASSLVENTEAFF.

The chain has TRBV6-2 or TRBV6-3 and TRBJ1-1; D call uncertain. The V end was cut by 0 bases, the J end by 5 bases, with 13 bases between. This CDR3 has 15 residues. Per the germline V gene, CDR1 is MNHEY and CDR2 is SVGEGT. The CDR3, as DNA: TGTGCCAGCAGTTACTCCCCTACCGTGGGGACTGAAGCTTTCTTT. Translation gives CASSYSPTVGTEAFF.

The chain carries TRBV28 and TRBJ1-1; D not resolved. The germline gives CDR1 MDHEN, CDR2 SYDVKM. The CDR3 totals 12 residues. Trimming cost V 4 bases and J 7 bases, with 10 bases left between them. CDR3 amino acids: CASSSRTSEAFF. In DNA, the CDR3 is TGTGCCAGCAGTTCCCGGACCAGTGAAGCTTTCTTT.

This clone has only one observation. The chain links TRBV7-8 to TRBJ2-1; D not resolved. The CDR3 contains 13 residues. V lost 0 bases to trimming and J lost 4 bases, with 4 bases between them. Germline assignment: CDR1 SGHVS and CDR2 FQNEAQ. CDR3 bases: TGTGCCAGCAGCTTAGCTCTTTACAATGAGCAGTTCTTC. Protein product: CASSLALYNEQFF. Looking up the rest from reference TRBV7-8 and TRBJ2-1 gives the full variable domain: GAGVSQSPRYKVAKRGQDVALRCDPISGHVSLFWYQQALGQGPEFLTYFQNEAQLDKSGLPSDRFFAERPEGSVSTLKIQRTQQEDSAVYLCASSLALYNEQFFGPGTRLTVL.

The CDR3 sequence: CASSGWQGADEKLFF. As DNA, the CDR3 is TGCGCCAGCAGTGGGTGGCAGGGGGCTGATGAAAAACTGTTTTTT. The rearrangement links TRBV4-3 to TRBJ1-4; 8 nucleotides line up with TRBD1. Germline loops: CDR1 LGHNA, CDR2 YSLEER. CDR3 length: 15 amino acids. With V trimmed by 6 bases and J by 6 bases, 9 bases remained unmatched.

This sequence joins TRBV6-5 and TRBJ2-7; TRBD1 agrees at 7 bases. The ends lost 6 bases at V and 2 bases at J; junction bases unmatched: 4. The CDR3 is made up of 13 amino acids. Germline V gene sequence: CDR1 MNHEY, CDR2 SVGAGI. The CDR3 is CASSLGQTYEQYF. CDR3 sequence (DNA): TGTGCCAGCAGCCTGGGACAGACCTACGAGCAGTACTTC.

V usage is TRBV11-2 and J usage is TRBJ1-3; TRBD1 matches at 7 bases. After removal of 5 bases from V and 0 bases from J, the junction contained 1 base not matched to a gene. In germline, CDR1 is SGHAT, CDR2 FQNNGV. The CDR3 totals 14 residues. The DNA for the CDR3 is TGTGCCAGCAGCCAGGGGGTCTCTGGAAACACCATATATTTT. Translated: CASSQGVSGNTIYF.

CDR3 in DNA: TGTGCCAGCTCACAATATCTCGGGACAGGAAAAAGTCCCTACGAGCAGTACTTC. The encoded protein is CASSQYLGTGKSPYEQYF. The rearrangement joins TRBV18 to TRBJ2-7, with 8 bases aligning to TRBD1. Germline V gives CDR1 KGHSH, CDR2 LQKENI. V was clipped by 4 bases and J by 2 bases; unmatched bases: 16. The CDR3 consists of 18 residues.

The gene calls are TRBV18 and TRBJ1-4; D is possibly TRBD1 (5 bases). The CDR3 extends over 14 amino acids. CDR1 is KGHSH, CDR2 LQKENI, per germline. V lost 4 bases to trimming and J lost 8 bases, with 14 bases between them. CDR3: CASSRGNVAEKLFF. The CDR3 region has the DNA TGTGCCAGCTCACGGGGGAACGTCGCGGAAAAACTGTTTTTT.

The genes are TRBV9 and TRBJ1-2; D call uncertain. V lost 3 bases to trimming and J lost 0 bases, with 12 bases between them. CDR3 length: 15 residues. CDR1 SGDLS and CDR2 YYNGEE come from the germline V gene. The CDR3 sequence is CASSAIGLANYGYTF. The CDR3 nucleotides are TGTGCCAGCAGCGCAATAGGCCTAGCTAACTATGGCTACACCTTC. The full variable domain, its missing parts supplied by reference TRBV9 and TRBJ1-2, is DSGVTQTPKHLITATGQRVTLRCSPRSGDLSVYWYQQSLDQGLQFLIQYYNGEERAKGNILERFSAQQFPDLHSELNLSSLELGDSALYFCASSAIGLANYGYTFGSGTRLTVV.

The V call is TRBV5-1, the J call TRBJ1-1; maybe TRBD1 (5 bases). Germline V lookup: CDR1 SGHRS, CDR2 YFSETQ. The CDR3 has 14 residues. Trimming removed 5 bases from V and 2 bases from J, with 13 bases in between. CDR3 in DNA: TGCGCCAGCAGTATCCAGGGATCAAACACTGAAGCTTTCTTT. Translating gives CASSIQGSNTEAFF.

DNA of the CDR3: TGTGCCACCAGTGAGACTAGAGACACCGGGGAGCTGTTTTTT. The encoded protein is CATSETRDTGELFF. The chain uses TRBV24-1 and TRBJ2-2, with D tentatively TRBD2 (6 bases). Trimming took off 4 bases at V and 3 bases at J, with 8 bases between the two ends. The germline V gene encodes CDR1 KGHDR and CDR2 SFDVKD. This CDR3 comprises 14 residues.

J is TRBJ2-5 and V is TRBV11-3, with D perhaps matching TRBD1 (6 bases). The length of the CDR3 is 14 residues. CDR1 is SGHNT and CDR2 is YENEEA in the germline V gene. V lost 5 bases to trimming and J lost 5 bases, with 15 bases between them. CDR3 DNA sequence: TGTGCCAGCAGCGCCAGGGGTGGTGGGGAGACCCAGTACTTC. Translating it yields CASSARGGGETQYF.

V gene TRBV5-1 combines with J gene TRBJ1-3; D perhaps matches TRBD1 (6 bases). This CDR3 comprises 17 residues. CDR1 SGHRS and CDR2 YFSETQ come from the germline V gene. The germline V and J ends were trimmed by 0 bases and 0 bases, with 13 bases remaining between them. This CDR3 reads CASSLVGQPSSGNTIYF. CDR3 nucleotide sequence: TGCGCCAGCAGCTTGGTTGGACAGCCCTCCTCTGGAAACACCATATATTTT.

In DNA, the CDR3 is TGCGCCAGCAGCTTGAGGGACAGGGGGGACACTGAAGCTTTCTTT. As protein: CASSLRDRGDTEAFF. The chain joins TRBV5-1 to TRBJ1-1; 11 bases match TRBD1. V shed 1 base, J shed 3 bases, and the junction held 2 bases outside the gene matches. The CDR3 runs 15 residues. Germline CDR1 and CDR2: SGHRS and YFSETQ.

V usage is TRBV7-2 and J usage is TRBJ2-5; TRBD2 aligns across 7 bases. Trimming at V came to 4 bases and at J to 4 bases, leaving 9 bases not matched to a gene. The germline CDR1 and CDR2 sequences are SGHTA and FQGNSA. This CDR3 is built from 15 residues. The CDR3 protein is CASSSLSGELETQYF. The CDR3 DNA reads as TGTGCCAGCAGCTCCCTGAGCGGGGAGCTAGAGACCCAGTACTTC.

This clone has just one count. V is TRBV18 and J is TRBJ2-7; 10 nucleotides match TRBD2. The CDR3 has 15 amino acids. V was pared by 4 bases and J by 2 bases, with 5 bases of the junction left unmatched. The germline CDR1 and CDR2 sequences are KGHSH and LQKENI. The CDR3 loop is CASSLESGGAYEQYF. As DNA, the CDR3 is TGTGCCAGCTCACTGGAGAGCGGGGGGGCCTACGAGCAGTACTTC. The full variable domain, its missing parts supplied by reference TRBV18 and TRBJ2-7, is NAGVMQNPRHLVRRRGQEARLRCSPMKGHSHVYWYRQLPEEGLKFMVYLQKENIIDESGMPKERFSAEFPKEGPSILRIQQVVRGDSAAYFCASSLESGGAYEQYFGPGTRLTVT.

The rearrangement links TRBV5-6 to TRBJ2-3; D may be TRBD2 (6 bases). Trimming took off 5 bases at V and 4 bases at J, with 14 bases between the two ends. Germline values: CDR1 SGHDT, CDR2 YYEEEE. This CDR3 has 14 residues. CDR3 amino acids: CASRDRRGSDTQYF. Here the CDR3 DNA reads TGTGCCAGCAGGGACCGGAGGGGTTCAGATACGCAGTATTTT.